This is a list of T cell receptor beta chains from one sample in a study of blood T cell repertoires in COVID-19. Only in-frame clones appear in the TCRdb table, and some are missing; sequencing was by immunoSEQ multiplex PCR. The data hold 200,000 to 250,000 clones, with 86% observed a single time. The specimen sequenced was PBMCs or T cells enriched from blood (not recorded which). The receptors come from a woman aged 45-65 years who had recovered from COVID-19. CDR3s leave out the opening cysteine and the closing phenylalanine or tryptophan.

V gene	CDR3 protein
TRBV5-6	ASSLRGRGRNEQF
TRBV3-1/TRBV3-2	ASSQVDRDTGELF
TRBV28	ASNPGLPFYNEQF
TRBV7-2	ASSLVFSSEAF
TRBV28	ASSYPARATQETQY
TRBV4-1	ASSQDVGVGEQY
TRBV15	ATSRDPTAPYGYT
TRBV24-1	ATSSSGRTPDTQY
TRBV10-2	ASSESLTRGYQPQH
TRBV5-8	ASNPQGALAYGYT
TRBV4-3	ASSQMESQRGTIY
TRBV21-1	AGAGSNQPQH
TRBV29-1	SVGGLAGETWETQY
TRBV4-1	ASSHRAGVTGELF
TRBV3-1/TRBV3-2	ASSQDRGRDSYGYT
TRBV5-1	ASSPGSQGEKLF
TRBV28	ASRASYNSPLH
TRBV6-2/TRBV6-3	ASSLINPYEQY
TRBV2	ASSLTGGILDTEAF
TRBV11-3	ASSFSRTSGPYEQY
TRBV4-3	ASSQSGQGGSPLH
TRBV14	ASSQRRAKYYLVNYGYT
TRBV4-1	ASSPVPGGNQPQH
TRBV5-1	ASSFYNRGGLSYEQY
TRBV5-6	ASQHPSGGRYNSPLH
TRBV3-1/TRBV3-2	ASSPGQNTGYT
TRBV7-8	ASSLAGLSTDTQY
TRBV27	ASRSQGGIADTQY
TRBV2	ASKASSYNSPLH
TRBV6-5	ASSSVGSGRFNWY
TRBV2	ASRDPSGGANYEQY
TRBV19	ASSRGPGYTEAF
TRBV28	ASSLRLAKNIQY
TRBV19	ASSMAGSQPQH
TRBV12-5	ASGLVLGTGSGNTIY
TRBV5-4	ASSPELAVYNEQF
TRBV6-5	ASSSGTSSYNEQF
TRBV27	ASSTGNGNTIY
TRBV6-2/TRBV6-3	ASSLAGLSNQPQH
TRBV24-1	ATSEGLAETQY
TRBV6-5	ASSYSIGAGTEAF
TRBV5-1	ASSLGDRERGVKNIQY
TRBV9	ASSVTGAGPQH
TRBV5-1	ASSPYSSGAVYEQY
TRBV10-3	AIRADRVSGGYT
TRBV28	ASSQGSEAF
TRBV4-1	ASSARQGLTYGYT